The 3 T cell receptor beta chains reported below all come from one sample, sequenced in a study of T cell responses to AZD1222 COVID-19 vaccine (dated by TCRdb to the early 2020s). Per the publication, the time point label means: about 28 days (+/-7) after the second vaccine dose. Receptors were amplified or captured by the immunoSEQ multiplex PCR assay. TCRdb carries this immuneACCESS record with in-frame sequences only. Its versions omit some clonotypes, under half of them owing to an unresolved V gene in the studies checked, with the rest unexplained. For this sample there are about 150,000 clones; 85% to 90% appear just once. The top ten clones comprise about a tenth of the sample. The sample was peripheral blood, taken 28 days after the second AZD1222 dose. The receptors shown here come from an adult who received the AZD1222 COVID-19 vaccine.

The chain joins TRBV7-3 to TRBJ1-1; D may be TRBD1 (6 bases). V lost 1 base and J 4 bases, leaving 7 bases between the germline ends. The CDR3 is 13 amino acids. CDR1 is SGHTA and CDR2 is FQGTGA in the germline V gene. The CDR3 spells CASSLKGGTEAFF. DNA for the CDR3: TGTGCCAGCAGCTTAAAGGGGGGCACTGAAGCTTTCTTT. The entire variable domain, with the rest obtained from reference TRBV7-3 and TRBJ1-1, is as follows: GAGVSQTPSNKVTEKGKYVELRCDPISGHTALYWYRQSLGQGPEFLIYFQGTGAADDSGLPNDRFFAVRPEGSVSTLKIQRTERGDSAVYLCASSLKGGTEAFFGQGTRLTVV.

The chain couples TRBV29-1 to TRBJ2-1; D gene ambiguous. Trimming removed 6 bases from V and 0 bases from J, with 15 bases in between. The CDR3 is made up of 15 amino acids. The V gene's germline CDR1 is SQVTM and CDR2 ANQGSEA. The CDR3 region has the DNA TGCAGCGTACCCGAGACGGCCGTCTCCTACAATGAGCAGTTCTTC. Amino acid sequence: CSVPETAVSYNEQFF.

The rearrangement links TRBV28 to TRBJ1-1; D remains unclear. V lost 6 bases to trimming and J lost 0 bases, with 17 bases between them. The germline CDR1 and CDR2 sequences are MDHEN and SYDVKM. The CDR3 runs 16 residues. Here the CDR3 reads CASRSPGGLLNTEAFF. CDR3 DNA sequence: TGTGCCAGCAGATCCCCGGGAGGCCTGCTGAACACTGAAGCTTTCTTT.